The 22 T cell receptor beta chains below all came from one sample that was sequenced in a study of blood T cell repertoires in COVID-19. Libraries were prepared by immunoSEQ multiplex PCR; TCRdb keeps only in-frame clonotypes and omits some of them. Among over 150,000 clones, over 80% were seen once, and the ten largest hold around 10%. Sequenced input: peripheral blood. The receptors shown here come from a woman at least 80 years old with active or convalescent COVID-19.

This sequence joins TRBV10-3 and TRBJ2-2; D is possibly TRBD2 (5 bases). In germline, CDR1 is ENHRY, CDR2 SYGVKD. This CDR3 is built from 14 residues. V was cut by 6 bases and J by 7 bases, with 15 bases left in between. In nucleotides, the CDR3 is TGTGCCATCAGCTTGCGACCCGGGAACGGGGAGCTGTTTTTT. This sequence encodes CAISLRPGNGELFF.

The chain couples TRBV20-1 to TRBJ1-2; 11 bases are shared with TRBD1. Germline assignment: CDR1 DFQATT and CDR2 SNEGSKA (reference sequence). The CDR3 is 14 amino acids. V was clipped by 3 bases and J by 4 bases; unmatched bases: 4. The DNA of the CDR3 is TGCAGTGCTAGTCGGGACAGGGGGATCTATGGCTACACCTTC. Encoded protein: CSASRDRGIYGYTF.

Here the CDR3 reads CASSPRTGKSWETQYF. The CDR3 DNA reads as TGTGCCAGCAGCCCTCGGACAGGTAAGAGTTGGGAGACCCAGTACTTC. V gene TRBV3-1 (or the pseudogene TRBV3-2) combines with J gene TRBJ2-5; 7 nucleotides line up with TRBD1. Germline lookup yields CDR1 LGHDT and CDR2 YNNKEL (reference sequence). The CDR3 runs to 16 residues. Trimming took 4 bases from V and 5 from J; bases not matched to a gene: 13.

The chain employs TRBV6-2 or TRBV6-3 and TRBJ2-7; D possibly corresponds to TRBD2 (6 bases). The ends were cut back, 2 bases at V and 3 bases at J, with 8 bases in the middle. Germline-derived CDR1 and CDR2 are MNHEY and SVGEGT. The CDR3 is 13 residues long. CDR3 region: CASSYRGIYEQYF. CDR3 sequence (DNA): TGTGCCAGCAGTTACCGGGGGATCTACGAGCAGTACTTC.

The CDR3 here is CASTQTQGASGANVLTF. The CDR3 DNA sequence: TGTGCCAGTACCCAAACCCAGGGGGCGTCTGGGGCCAACGTCCTGACTTTC. This rearrangement joins TRBV19 to TRBJ2-6; 8 bases map to TRBD1. The CDR3 length is 17 residues. Unmatched junction bases numbered 9, after V lost 7 bases and J lost 1 base. CDR1 LNHDA and CDR2 SQIVND come from the germline V gene (reference sequence).

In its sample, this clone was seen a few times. The CDR3 DNA reads TGTGCCAGCAGTGGACAGGGGACCACCGGGGAGCTGTTTTTT. It specifies CASSGQGTTGELFF. The chain links TRBV2 to TRBJ2-2; 8 nucleotides agree with TRBD1. CDR1 is SNHLY and CDR2 is FYNNEI in the germline V gene. The CDR3 runs to 14 residues. V shed 4 bases, J shed 4 bases, and the junction held 2 bases outside the gene matches.

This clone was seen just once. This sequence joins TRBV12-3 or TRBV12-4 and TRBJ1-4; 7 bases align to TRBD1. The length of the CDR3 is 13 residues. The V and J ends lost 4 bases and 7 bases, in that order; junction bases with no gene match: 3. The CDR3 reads CASSWDRGEKLFF. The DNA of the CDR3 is TGTGCCAGCAGTTGGGACAGAGGTGAAAAACTGTTTTTT.

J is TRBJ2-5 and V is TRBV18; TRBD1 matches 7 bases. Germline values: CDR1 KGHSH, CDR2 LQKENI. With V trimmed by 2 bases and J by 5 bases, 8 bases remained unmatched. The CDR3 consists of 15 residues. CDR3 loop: CASSPSDRSRETQYF. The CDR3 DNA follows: TGTGCCAGCTCACCATCGGACAGGTCAAGGGAGACCCAGTACTTC.

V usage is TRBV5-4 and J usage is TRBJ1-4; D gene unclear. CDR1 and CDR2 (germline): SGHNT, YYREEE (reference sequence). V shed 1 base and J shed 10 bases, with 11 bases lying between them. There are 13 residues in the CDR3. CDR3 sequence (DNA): TGTGCCAGCAGCTTGACTCTAGGCGGAAAACTGTTTTTT. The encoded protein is CASSLTLGGKLFF.

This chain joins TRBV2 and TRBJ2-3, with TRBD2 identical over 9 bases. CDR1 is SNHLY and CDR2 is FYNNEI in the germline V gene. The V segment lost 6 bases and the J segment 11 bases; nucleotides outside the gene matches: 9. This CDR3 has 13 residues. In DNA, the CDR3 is TGTGCCAGCAGAGCGGGGGGCCCCGGAGGGCAGTATTTT. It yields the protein CASRAGGPGGQYF. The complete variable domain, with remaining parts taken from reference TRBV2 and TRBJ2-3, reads EPEVTQTPSHQVTQMGQEVILRCVPISNHLYFYWYRQILGQKVEFLVSFYNNEISEKSEIFDDQFSVERPDGSNFTLKIRSTKLEDSAMYFCASRAGGPGGQYFGPGTRLTVL.

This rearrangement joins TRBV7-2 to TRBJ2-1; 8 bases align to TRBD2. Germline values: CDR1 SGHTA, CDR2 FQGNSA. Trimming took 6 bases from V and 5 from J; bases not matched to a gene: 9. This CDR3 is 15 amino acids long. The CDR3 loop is CASSIGGAVNNEQFF. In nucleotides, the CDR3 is TGTGCCAGCAGTATCGGGGGGGCCGTCAACAATGAGCAGTTCTTC.

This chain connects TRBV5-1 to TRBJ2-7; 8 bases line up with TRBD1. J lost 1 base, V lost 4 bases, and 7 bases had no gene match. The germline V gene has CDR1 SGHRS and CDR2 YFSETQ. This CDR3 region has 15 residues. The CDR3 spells CASSPDTGGSYEQYF. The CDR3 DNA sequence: TGCGCCAGCAGCCCCGACACAGGGGGATCCTACGAGCAGTACTTC.

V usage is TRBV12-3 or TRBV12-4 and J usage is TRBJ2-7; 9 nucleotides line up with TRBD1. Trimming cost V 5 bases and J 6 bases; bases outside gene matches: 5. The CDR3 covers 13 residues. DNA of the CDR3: TGTGCCAGCAGTCGAGGGACAGGGCGCGAGCAGTACTTC. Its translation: CASSRGTGREQYF.

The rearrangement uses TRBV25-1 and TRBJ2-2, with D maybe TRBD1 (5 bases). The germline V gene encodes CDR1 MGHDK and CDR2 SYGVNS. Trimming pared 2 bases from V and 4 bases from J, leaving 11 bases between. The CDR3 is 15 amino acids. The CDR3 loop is CASSEAGYSTGELFF. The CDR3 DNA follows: TGTGCCAGCAGTGAAGCAGGGTATAGCACCGGGGAGCTGTTTTTT.

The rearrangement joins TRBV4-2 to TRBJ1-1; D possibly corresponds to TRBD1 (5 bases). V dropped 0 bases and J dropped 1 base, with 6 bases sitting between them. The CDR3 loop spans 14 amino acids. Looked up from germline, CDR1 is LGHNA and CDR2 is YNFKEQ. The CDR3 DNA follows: TGTGCCAGCAGCCAAGATCAGGGGAACACTGAAGCTTTCTTT. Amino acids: CASSQDQGNTEAFF.

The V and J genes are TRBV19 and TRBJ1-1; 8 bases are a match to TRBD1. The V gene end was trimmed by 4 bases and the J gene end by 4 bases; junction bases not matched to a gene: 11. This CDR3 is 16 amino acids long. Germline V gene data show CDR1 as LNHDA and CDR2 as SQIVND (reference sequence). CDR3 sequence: CASSTRTGRLSTEAFF. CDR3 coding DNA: TGTGCCAGTAGTACCCGGACAGGGAGGTTAAGCACTGAAGCTTTCTTT.

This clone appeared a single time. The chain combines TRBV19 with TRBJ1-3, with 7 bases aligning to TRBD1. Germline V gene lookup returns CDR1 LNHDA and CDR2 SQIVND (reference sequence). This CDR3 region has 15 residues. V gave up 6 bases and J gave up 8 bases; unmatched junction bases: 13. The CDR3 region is CASRRTGALIDTIYF. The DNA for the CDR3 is TGTGCCAGTAGACGGACAGGCGCCCTTATAGACACCATATATTTT. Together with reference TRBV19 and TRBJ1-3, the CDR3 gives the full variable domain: DGGITQSPKYLFRKEGQNVTLSCEQNLNHDAMYWYRQDPGQGLRLIYYSQIVNDFQKGDIAEGYSVSREKKESFPLTVTSAQKNPTAFYLCASRRTGALIDTIYFGEGSWLTVV.

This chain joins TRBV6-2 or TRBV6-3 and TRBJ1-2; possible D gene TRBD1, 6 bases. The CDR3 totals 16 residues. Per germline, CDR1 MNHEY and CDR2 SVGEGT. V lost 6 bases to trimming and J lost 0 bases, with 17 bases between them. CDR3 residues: CASSPSRDNPNYGYTF. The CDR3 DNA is TGTGCCAGCAGCCCATCCCGGGACAACCCTAACTATGGCTACACCTTC.

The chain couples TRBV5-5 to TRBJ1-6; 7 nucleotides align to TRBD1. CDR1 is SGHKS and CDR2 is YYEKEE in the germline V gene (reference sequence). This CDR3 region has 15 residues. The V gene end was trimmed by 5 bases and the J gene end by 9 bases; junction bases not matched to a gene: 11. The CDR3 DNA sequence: TGTGCCAGCAGACAAGTGACAGGGCTCGGTTCACCCCTCCACTTT. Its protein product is CASRQVTGLGSPLHF.

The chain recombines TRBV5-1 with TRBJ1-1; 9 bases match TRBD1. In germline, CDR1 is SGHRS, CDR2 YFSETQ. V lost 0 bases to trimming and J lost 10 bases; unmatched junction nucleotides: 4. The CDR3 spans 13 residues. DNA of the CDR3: TGCGCCAGCAGCTTGGAAGGGACAGGGCGAGCTTTCTTT. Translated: CASSLEGTGRAFF.

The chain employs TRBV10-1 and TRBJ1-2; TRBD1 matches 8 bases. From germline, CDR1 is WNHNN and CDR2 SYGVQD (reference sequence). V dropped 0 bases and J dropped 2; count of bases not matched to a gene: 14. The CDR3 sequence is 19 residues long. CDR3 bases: TGCGCCAGCAGTGAGTCGGAGGGACAGGCCGGGCCCCTCAACTATGGCTACACCTTC. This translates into CASSESEGQAGPLNYGYTF.

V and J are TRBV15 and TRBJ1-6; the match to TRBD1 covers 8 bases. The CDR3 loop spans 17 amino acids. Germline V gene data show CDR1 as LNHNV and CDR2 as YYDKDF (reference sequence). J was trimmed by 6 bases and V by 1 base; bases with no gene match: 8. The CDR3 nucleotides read TGTGCCACCAGCAGAGGAGGACAGGGATCAATTAATTCACCCCTCCACTTT. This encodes CATSRGGQGSINSPLHF.